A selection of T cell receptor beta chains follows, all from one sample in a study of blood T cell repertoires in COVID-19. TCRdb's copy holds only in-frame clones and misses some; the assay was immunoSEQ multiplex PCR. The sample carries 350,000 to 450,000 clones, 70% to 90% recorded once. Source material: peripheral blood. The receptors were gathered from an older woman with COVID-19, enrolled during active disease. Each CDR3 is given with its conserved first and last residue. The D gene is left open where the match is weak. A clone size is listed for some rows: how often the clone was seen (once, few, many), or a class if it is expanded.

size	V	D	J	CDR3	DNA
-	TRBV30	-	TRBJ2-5	CAWKSGSGETQYF	TGTGCCTGGAAGTCCGGGTCTGGGGAGACCCAGTACTTC
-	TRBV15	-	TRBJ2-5	CATRARVGETQYF	TGTGCCACCAGAGCGCGGGTTGGGGAGACCCAGTACTTC
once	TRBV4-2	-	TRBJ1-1	CASGRQGPEAFF	TGTGCCAGCGGACGGCAGGGCCCTGAAGCTTTCTTT
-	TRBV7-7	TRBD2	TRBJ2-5	CASSSSGGAQTQYF	TGTGCCAGCAGTTCTAGCGGGGGGGCGCAGACCCAGTACTTC
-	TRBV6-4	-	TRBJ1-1	CASSYTTGTLHTEAFF	TGTGCCAGCAGCTATACTACCGGGACACTTCACACTGAAGCTTTCTTT
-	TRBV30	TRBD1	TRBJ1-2	CAWSETRGLGGTF	TGTGCCTGGAGCGAAACCAGGGGGCTTGGCGGCACCTTC
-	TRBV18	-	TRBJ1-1	CASSPPGQGGAEAFF	TGTGCCAGCTCACCACCCGGGCAGGGAGGCGCTGAAGCTTTCTTT
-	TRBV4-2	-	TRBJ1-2	CASSQEFAGARGYTF	TGTGCCAGCAGCCAAGAATTCGCAGGGGCGCGAGGCTACACCTTC
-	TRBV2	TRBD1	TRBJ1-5	CASAGTGAFQPQHF	TGTGCCAGTGCCGGGACAGGTGCTTTTCAGCCCCAGCATTTT
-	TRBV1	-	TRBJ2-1	CTSSQDPVGLAGGPEQFF	TGCACCAGCAGCCAAGATCCGGTTGGACTAGCGGGGGGGCCAGAGCAGTTCTTC
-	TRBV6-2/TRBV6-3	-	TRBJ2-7	CASSEPDSYEQYF	TGTGCCAGCAGTGAGCCTGATTCCTACGAGCAGTACTTC
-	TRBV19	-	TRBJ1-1	CASSIYSDTEAFF	TGTGCCAGTAGTATATATTCCGACACTGAAGCTTTCTTT
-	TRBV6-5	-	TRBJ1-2	CASRRGGGGYTF	TGTGCCAGCAGGCGAGGGGGGGGTGGCTACACCTTC
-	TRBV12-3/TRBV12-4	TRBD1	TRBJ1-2	CASRHGTDYGYTF	TGTGCCAGCAGACATGGGACAGACTATGGCTACACCTTC
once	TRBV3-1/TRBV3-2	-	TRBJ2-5	CASSLQASETQYF	TGTGCCAGCAGCTTACAGGCGTCAGAGACCCAGTACTTC
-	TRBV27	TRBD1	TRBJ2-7	CASDGEGQGANEQYF	TGTGCCAGTGATGGGGAGGGACAGGGGGCCAACGAGCAGTACTTC
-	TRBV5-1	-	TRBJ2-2	CASSLDPQTNTGELFF	TGCGCCAGCAGCTTGGACCCACAAACGAACACCGGGGAGCTGTTTTTT
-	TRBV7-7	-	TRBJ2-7	CASSKEPGISVEQYF	TGTGCCAGCAGCAAAGAGCCGGGTATCTCAGTTGAGCAGTACTTC
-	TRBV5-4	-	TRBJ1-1	CASSLVRGTEAFF	TGTGCCAGCAGCCTTGTCAGGGGCACTGAAGCTTTCTTT
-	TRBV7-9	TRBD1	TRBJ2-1	CASGPTGGKYNEQFF	TGTGCCAGCGGACCGACAGGGGGAAAGTACAATGAGCAGTTCTTC
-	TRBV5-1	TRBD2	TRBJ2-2	CASSLLASGRVGELFF	TGCGCCAGCAGCTTGCTTGCTAGCGGGCGAGTCGGGGAGCTGTTTTTT
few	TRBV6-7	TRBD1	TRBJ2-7	CASSYSSGQGACEQYF	TGTGCCAGCAGTTACTCATCGGGACAGGGGGCGTGCGAGCAGTACTTC